The clone carrying this T cell receptor (beta chain) was picked up a small number of times. The data stem from a study of blood T cell repertoires in COVID-19. At the level of the study: COVID-19 samples from acute and convalescent phases originated in the United States, Italy and Spain. The analysed material was cDNA or gDNA that came from T cells, B-cell-depleted T cells, or PBMCs.

Authors' analysis steps: Scientists estimated how many nucleated cells there were by amplifying reference gene primers. Profiling relied on immunoSEQ multiplex PCR, and the TCRdb table lists in-frame clones only, not all of them. V, J and clone size are those of that table, while D and trimming were read from the DNA. The sample consists of roughly 350,000 clones, 85% to 90% of them appearing once. Trimming took off 3 bases at V and 9 bases at J, with 9 bases between the two ends. Germline CDR1 and CDR2: LGHDT and YNNKEL (reference sequence). The CDR3 loop spans 13 amino acids. The rearrangement uses TRBV3-1 (or the pseudogene TRBV3-2) and TRBJ1-6; D call uncertain. The material sequenced was peripheral blood. This sequence was found in a woman in her 70s with COVID-19, enrolled during active disease. The CDR3 DNA sequence: TGTGCCAGCAGCCAGTCCTCAGGTTCACCCCTCCACTTT. This encodes CASSQSSGSPLHF.